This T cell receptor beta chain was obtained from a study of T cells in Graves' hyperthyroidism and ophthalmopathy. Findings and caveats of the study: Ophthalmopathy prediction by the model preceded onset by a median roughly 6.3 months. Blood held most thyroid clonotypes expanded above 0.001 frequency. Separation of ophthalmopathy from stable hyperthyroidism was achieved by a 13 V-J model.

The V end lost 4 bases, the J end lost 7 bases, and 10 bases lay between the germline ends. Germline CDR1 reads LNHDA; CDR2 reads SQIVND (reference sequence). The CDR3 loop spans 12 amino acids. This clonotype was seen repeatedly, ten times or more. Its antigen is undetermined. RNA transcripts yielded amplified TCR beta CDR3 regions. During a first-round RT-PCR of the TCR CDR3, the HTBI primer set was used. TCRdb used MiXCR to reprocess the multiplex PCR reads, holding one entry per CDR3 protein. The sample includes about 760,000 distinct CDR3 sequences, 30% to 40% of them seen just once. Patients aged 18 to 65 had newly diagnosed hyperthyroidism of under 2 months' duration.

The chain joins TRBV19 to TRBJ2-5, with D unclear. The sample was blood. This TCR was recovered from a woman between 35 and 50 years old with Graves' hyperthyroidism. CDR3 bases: TGTGCCAGTAGTAGAGATCGAGGGACCCAGTACTTC. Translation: CASSRDRGTQYF.